This T cell receptor (beta chain) emerged from a study of TIL therapy for anti-PD-1-resistant metastatic lung cancer. In the study overall: Median tumor PD-L1 proportion score was roughly 6%.

CDR1 is LNHDA, CDR2 SQIVND, per germline (reference sequence). Trimming left V 7 bases short and J 6 bases short, with 13 bases between. This CDR3 is 12 amino acids long. Sequencing used immunoSEQ v3. Survey-level samples got 2 million to 2.5 million read pairs; deep-level samples got 5-6 million. Libraries were prepared by immunoSEQ multiplex PCR; TCRdb keeps only in-frame clonotypes and omits some of them. The sample carries some 45,000 clones, 65% to 90% recorded once. Time point here: pre-treatment sample, taken before nivolumab and TIL therapy. Stage 4 NSCLC adults joined between late 2017 and January 2020.

The sequences come from blood, collected at baseline. The chain links TRBV19 to TRBJ2-7; the D gene could be TRBD1 or TRBD2 (6 bases each). The sequence was obtained from a person between 25 and 80 years old with non-small cell lung cancer. The CDR3: CASITEGGEQYF. The DNA of the CDR3 is TGTGCCAGTATCACGGAGGGGGGCGAGCAGTACTTC.